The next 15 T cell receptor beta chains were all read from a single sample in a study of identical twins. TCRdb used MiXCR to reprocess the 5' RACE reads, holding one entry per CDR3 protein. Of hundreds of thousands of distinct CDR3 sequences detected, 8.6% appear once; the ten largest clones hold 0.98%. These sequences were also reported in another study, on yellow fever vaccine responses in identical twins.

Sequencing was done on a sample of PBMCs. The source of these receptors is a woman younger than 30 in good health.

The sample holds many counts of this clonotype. CDR3 region: CASSSGSEETQYF. The CDR3 bases are TGTGCCAGCAGCTCGGGAAGCGAAGAGACCCAGTACTTC. The gene calls are TRBV7-2 and TRBJ2-5; perhaps TRBD2 as D (5 bases). Germline CDR1 SGHTA, CDR2 FQGNSA. The CDR3 spans 13 residues. V lost 4 bases and J 3 bases, leaving 9 bases between the germline ends.

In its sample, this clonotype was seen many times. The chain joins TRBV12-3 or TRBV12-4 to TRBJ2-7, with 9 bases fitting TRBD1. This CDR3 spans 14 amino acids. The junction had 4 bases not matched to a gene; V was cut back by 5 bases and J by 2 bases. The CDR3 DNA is TGTGCCAGCAGTGGGCGGGACAGGGCCTACGAGCAGTACTTC. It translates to CASSGRDRAYEQYF.

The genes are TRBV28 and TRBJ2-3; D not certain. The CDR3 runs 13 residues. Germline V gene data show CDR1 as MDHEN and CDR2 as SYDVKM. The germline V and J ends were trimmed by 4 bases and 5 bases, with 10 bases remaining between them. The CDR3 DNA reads TGTGCCAGCAGTTGGTCTACTCAAGATACGCAGTATTTT. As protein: CASSWSTQDTQYF.

The DNA for the CDR3 is TGTGCCAGCCTACTAGGACAGGGAGGCTACGAGCAGTACTTC. This codes for CASLLGQGGYEQYF. V usage is TRBV2 and J usage is TRBJ2-7; 8 nucleotides align to TRBD1. This CDR3 has 14 residues. V lost 8 bases and J lost 3; bases outside the gene matches: 9. Germline CDR1 SNHLY, CDR2 FYNNEI.

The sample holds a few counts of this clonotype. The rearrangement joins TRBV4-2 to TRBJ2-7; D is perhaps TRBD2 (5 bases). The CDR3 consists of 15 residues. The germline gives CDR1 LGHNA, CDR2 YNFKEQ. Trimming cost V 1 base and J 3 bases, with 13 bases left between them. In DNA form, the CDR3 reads TGTGCCAGCAGCCAAGGATCGGGGATAAGCTACGAGCAGTACTTC. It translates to CASSQGSGISYEQYF.

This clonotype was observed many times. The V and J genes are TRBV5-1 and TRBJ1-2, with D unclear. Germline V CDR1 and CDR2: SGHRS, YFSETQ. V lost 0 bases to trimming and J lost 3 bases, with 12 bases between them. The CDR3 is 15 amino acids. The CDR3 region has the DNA TGCGCCAGCAGCTTGGGCTCGCTGGGCGACTATGGCTACACCTTC. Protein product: CASSLGSLGDYGYTF.

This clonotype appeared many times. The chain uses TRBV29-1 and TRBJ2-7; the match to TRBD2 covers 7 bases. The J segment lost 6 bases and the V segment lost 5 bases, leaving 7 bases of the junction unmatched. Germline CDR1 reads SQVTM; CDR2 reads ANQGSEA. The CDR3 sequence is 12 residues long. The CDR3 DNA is TGCAGCGTTCGAACCTTAGCGGGCGAGCAGTACTTC. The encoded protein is CSVRTLAGEQYF.

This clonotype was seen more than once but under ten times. The CDR3 DNA reads as TGCGCCAGCAGCCAGGGCGCACAGGGGGCCTACGAGCAGTACTTC. Protein sequence: CASSQGAQGAYEQYF. The chain carries TRBV4-3 and TRBJ2-7; the match to TRBD1 covers 8 bases. The CDR3 totals 15 residues. CDR1 and CDR2 (germline): LGHNA, YSLEER. Losses at the gene ends were 3 bases for V and 2 bases for J; bases not matched to a gene: 6.

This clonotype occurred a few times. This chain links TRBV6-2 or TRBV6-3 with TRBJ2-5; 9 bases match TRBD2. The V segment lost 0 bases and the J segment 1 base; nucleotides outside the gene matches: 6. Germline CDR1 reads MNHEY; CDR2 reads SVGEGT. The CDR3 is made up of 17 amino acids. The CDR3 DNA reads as TGTGCCAGCAGTTACTCGGATAGCGGGAGACTCCAAGAGACCCAGTACTTC. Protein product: CASSYSDSGRLQETQYF.

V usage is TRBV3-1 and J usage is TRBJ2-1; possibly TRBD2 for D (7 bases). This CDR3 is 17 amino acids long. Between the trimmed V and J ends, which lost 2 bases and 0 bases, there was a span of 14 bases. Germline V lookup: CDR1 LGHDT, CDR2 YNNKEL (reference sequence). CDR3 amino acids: CASSQRGGRSSYNEQFF. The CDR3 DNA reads TGTGCCAGCAGCCAAAGGGGGGGCCGGAGCTCCTACAATGAGCAGTTCTTC.

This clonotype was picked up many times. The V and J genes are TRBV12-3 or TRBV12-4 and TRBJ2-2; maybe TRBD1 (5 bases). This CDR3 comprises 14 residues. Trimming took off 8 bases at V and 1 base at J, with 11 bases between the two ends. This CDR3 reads CASWRTGNTGELFF. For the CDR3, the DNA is TGTGCCAGCTGGAGAACAGGGAACACCGGGGAGCTGTTTTTT.

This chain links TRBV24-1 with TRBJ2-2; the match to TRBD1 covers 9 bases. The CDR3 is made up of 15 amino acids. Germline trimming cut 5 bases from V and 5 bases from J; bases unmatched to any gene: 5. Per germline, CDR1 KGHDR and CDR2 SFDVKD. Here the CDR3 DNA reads TGTGCCACCAGTGCTACAGGGGGCAGGACCGGGGAGCTGTTTTTT. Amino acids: CATSATGGRTGELFF.

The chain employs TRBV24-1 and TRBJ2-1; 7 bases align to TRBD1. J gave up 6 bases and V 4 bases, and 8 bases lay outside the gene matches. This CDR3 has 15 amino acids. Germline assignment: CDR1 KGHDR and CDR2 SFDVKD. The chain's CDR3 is CATSELGQSLNEQFF. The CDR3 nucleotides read TGTGCCACCAGTGAGTTGGGACAGAGCCTCAATGAGCAGTTCTTC.

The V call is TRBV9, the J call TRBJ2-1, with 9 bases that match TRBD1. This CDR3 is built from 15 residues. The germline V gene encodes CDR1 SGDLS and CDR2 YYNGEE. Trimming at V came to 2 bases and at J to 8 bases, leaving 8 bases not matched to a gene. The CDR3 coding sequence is TGTGCCAGCAGCGTTAGGGACAGGGTGAAGTATGAGCAGTTCTTC. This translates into CASSVRDRVKYEQFF. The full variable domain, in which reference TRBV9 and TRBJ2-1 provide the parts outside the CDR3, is DSGVTQTPKHLITATGQRVTLRCSPRSGDLSVYWYQQSLDQGLQFLIQYYNGEERAKGNILERFSAQQFPDLHSELNLSSLELGDSALYFCASSVRDRVKYEQFFGPGTRLTVL.

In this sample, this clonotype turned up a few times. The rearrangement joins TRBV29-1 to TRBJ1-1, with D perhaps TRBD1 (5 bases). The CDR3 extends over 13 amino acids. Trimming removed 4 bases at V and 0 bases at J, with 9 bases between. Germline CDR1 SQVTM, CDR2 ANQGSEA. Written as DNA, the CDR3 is TGCAGCGTTGGGGACGGCATGAACACTGAAGCTTTCTTT. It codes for CSVGDGMNTEAFF.